This T cell receptor beta chain emerged from a study of T cells expressing NK-cell markers. Study overall: Researchers got TCR beta repertoires out of sorted CD3+CD56+NKG2C+, CD3+CD56+NKG2C- and CD3+CD56-NKG2C+ T cells.

There are 13 residues in the CDR3. Germline V CDR1 and CDR2: DFQATT, SNEGSKA (reference sequence). Using the 5' RACE reads, TCRdb records one entry per CDR3 protein without DNA. Its table records roughly 380,000 distinct CDR3 sequences. As regards this clonotype: The antigen is unknown.

Study conclusions and caveats: NKG2C+ dominant clonotypes from over 5 donors made up about 1.0-7.5% of CD8+ T cells. The CD3+CD56-NKG2C+ fraction of a few donors was also led by these clonotypes.

The TCR was taken from a man aged 18-70 years in good health. The chain combines TRBV20-1 with TRBJ2-3. Sequenced: blood T cells: a sorted CD56 or NKG2C T cell subset, CD4+ or CD8+ T cells, or bulk PBMC T cells (not recorded which). Here the CDR3 reads CSAREPVGDTQYF.